This T cell receptor beta chain originates from a study of OX40 agonist ivuxolimab in advanced cancers. V lost 7 bases and J 6 bases, leaving 13 bases between the germline ends. The CDR3 loop spans 14 amino acids. Germline-derived CDR1 and CDR2 are LNHDA and SQIVND (reference sequence). Profiling relied on immunoSEQ multiplex PCR, and the TCRdb table lists in-frame clones only, not all of them. The profile shows approximately 82,000 clones, 86% of them singletons. The sequenced sample was CD4+ or CD8+ T cells sorted from blood, obtained in a trial of the OX40 agonist ivuxolimab. This TCR was sampled from an adult with an advanced solid tumor such as melanoma, head and neck, liver or kidney cancer. V is TRBV19 and J is TRBJ1-6; D unclear. The CDR3: CASMSQISNSPLHF. The CDR3, as DNA: TGTGCCAGTATGTCCCAGATTTCTAATTCACCCCTCCACTTT. Based on the CDR3 plus reference TRBV19 and TRBJ1-6, the full variable domain is DGGITQSPKYLFRKEGQNVTLSCEQNLNHDAMYWYRQDPGQGLRLIYYSQIVNDFQKGDIAEGYSVSREKKESFPLTVTSAQKNPTAFYLCASMSQISNSPLHFGNGTRLTVT.